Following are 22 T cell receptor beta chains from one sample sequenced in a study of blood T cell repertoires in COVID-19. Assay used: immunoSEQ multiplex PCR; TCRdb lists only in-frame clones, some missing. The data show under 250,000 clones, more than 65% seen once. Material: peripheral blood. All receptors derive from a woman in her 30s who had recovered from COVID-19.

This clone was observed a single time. In DNA, the CDR3 is TGTGCCTGGAGTGTACAGTACAGGAAAAACAATGAGCAGTTCTTC. Its translation is CAWSVQYRKNNEQFF. This rearrangement joins TRBV30 to TRBJ2-1; a possible D gene is TRBD1 (5 bases). V lost 0 bases and J 5 bases, leaving 14 bases between the germline ends. Germline V gene lookup returns CDR1 GTSNPN and CDR2 SVGIG (reference sequence). The CDR3 sequence is 15 residues long.

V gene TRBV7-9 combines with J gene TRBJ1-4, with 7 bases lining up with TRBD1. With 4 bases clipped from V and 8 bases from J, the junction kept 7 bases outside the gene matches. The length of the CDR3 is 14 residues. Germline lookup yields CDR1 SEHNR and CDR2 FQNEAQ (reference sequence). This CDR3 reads CASSSTGVGEKLFF. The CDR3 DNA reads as TGTGCCAGCAGCTCAACAGGGGTGGGGGAAAAACTGTTTTTT.

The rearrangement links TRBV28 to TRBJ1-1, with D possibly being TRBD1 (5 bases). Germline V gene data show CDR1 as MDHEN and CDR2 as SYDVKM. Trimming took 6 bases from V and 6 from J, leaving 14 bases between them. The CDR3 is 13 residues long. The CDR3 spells CASSRQGWPEAFF. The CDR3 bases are TGTGCCAGCAGCCGCCAGGGATGGCCTGAAGCTTTCTTT. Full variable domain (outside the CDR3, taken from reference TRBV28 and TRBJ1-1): DVKVTQSSRYLVKRTGEKVFLECVQDMDHENMFWYRQDPGLGLRLIYFSYDVKMKEKGDIPEGYSVSREKKERFSLILESASTNQTSMYLCASSRQGWPEAFFGQGTRLTVV.

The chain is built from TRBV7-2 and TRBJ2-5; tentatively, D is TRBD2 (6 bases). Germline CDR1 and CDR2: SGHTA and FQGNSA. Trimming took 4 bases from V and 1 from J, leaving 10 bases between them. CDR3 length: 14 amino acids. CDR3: CASSSGTLQETQYF. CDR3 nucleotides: TGTGCCAGCAGCTCCGGGACTCTCCAAGAGACCCAGTACTTC. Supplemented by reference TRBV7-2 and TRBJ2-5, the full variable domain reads GAGVSQSPSNKVTEKGKDVELRCDPISGHTALYWYRQSLGQGLEFLIYFQGNSAPDKSGLPSDRFSAERTGGSVSTLTIQRTQQEDSAVYLCASSSGTLQETQYFGPGTRLLVL.

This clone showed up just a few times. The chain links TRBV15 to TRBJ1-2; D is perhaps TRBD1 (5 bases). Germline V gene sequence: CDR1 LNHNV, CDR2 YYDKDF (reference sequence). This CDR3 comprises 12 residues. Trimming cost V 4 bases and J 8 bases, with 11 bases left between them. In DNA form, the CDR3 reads TGTGCCACCAGCAAAGGGGAAGCCGGCTACACCTTC. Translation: CATSKGEAGYTF.

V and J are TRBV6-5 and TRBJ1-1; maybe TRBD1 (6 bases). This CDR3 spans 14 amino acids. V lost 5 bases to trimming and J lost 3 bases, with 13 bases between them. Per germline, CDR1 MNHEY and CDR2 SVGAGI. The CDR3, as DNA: TGTGCCAGCAGTCAACCAGGACAGTACACTGAAGCTTTCTTT. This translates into CASSQPGQYTEAFF.

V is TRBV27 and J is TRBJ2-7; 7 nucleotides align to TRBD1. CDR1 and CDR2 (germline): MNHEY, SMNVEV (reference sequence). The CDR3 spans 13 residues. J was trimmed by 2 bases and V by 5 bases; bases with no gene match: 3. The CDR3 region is CASSAGGPYEQYF. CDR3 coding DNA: TGTGCCAGCAGTGCAGGGGGTCCCTACGAGCAGTACTTC.

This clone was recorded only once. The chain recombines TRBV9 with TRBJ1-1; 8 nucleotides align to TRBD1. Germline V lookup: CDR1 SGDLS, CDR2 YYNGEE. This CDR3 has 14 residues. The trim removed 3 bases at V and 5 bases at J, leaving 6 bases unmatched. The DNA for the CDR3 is TGTGCCAGCAGCGGGACAGGGCGGGGGACTGAAGCTTTCTTT. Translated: CASSGTGRGTEAFF. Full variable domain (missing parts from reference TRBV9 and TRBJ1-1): DSGVTQTPKHLITATGQRVTLRCSPRSGDLSVYWYQQSLDQGLQFLIQYYNGEERAKGNILERFSAQQFPDLHSELNLSSLELGDSALYFCASSGTGRGTEAFFGQGTRLTVV.

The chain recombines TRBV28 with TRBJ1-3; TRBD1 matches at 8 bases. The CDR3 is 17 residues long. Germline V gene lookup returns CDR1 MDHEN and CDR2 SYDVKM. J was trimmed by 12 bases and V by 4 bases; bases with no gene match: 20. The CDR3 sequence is CASSSTGEAIPEPGIYF. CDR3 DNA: TGTGCCAGCAGTTCGACAGGGGAGGCAATACCCGAACCTGGCATATATTTT.

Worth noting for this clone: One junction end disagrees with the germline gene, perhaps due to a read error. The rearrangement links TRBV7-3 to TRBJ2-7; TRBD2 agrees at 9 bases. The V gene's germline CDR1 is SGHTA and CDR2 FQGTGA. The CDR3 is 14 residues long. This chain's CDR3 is CASSPGLASSEQYF. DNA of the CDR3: TGTGCCAGCAGCCCGGGACTAGCATCCTCCGAGCAGTACTTC.

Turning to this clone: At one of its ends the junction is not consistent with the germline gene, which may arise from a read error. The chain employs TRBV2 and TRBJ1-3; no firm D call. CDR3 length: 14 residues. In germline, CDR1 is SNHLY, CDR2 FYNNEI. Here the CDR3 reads CASREEAGGNTIYF. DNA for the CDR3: TGTGCCAGCAGGGAAGAGGCGGGCGGAAACACCATATATTTT.

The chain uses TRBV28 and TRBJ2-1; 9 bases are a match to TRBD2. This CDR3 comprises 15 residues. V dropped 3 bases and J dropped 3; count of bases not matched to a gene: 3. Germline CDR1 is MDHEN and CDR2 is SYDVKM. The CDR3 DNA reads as TGTGCCAGCAGTTTTGTAGCGGGGGACTACAATGAGCAGTTCTTC. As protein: CASSFVAGDYNEQFF.

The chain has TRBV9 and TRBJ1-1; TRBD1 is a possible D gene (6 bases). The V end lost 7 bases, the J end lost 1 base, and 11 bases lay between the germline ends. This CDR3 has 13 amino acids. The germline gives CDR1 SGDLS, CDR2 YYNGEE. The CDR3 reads CASQQGTNTEAFF. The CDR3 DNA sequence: TGTGCCAGCCAACAGGGAACGAACACTGAAGCTTTCTTT.

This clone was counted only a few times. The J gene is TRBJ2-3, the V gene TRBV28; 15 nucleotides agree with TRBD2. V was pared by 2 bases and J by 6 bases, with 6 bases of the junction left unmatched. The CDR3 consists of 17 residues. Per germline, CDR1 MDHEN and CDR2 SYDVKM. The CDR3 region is CASSLGLGLAGGDTQYF. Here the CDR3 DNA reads TGTGCCAGCAGTTTAGGCCTCGGACTAGCGGGAGGGGATACGCAGTATTTT.

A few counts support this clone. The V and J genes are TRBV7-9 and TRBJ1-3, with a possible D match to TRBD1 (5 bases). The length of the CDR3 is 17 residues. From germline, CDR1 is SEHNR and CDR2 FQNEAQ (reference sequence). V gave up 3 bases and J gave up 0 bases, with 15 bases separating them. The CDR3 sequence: CASSLQGSLYSGNTIYF. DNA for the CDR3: TGTGCCAGCAGCTTGCAGGGCTCTCTTTACTCTGGAAACACCATATATTTT. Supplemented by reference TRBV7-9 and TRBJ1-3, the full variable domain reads DTGVSQNPRHKITKRGQNVTFRCDPISEHNRLYWYRQTLGQGPEFLTYFQNEAQLEKSRLLSDRFSAERPKGSFSTLEIQRTEQGDSAMYLCASSLQGSLYSGNTIYFGEGSWLTVV.

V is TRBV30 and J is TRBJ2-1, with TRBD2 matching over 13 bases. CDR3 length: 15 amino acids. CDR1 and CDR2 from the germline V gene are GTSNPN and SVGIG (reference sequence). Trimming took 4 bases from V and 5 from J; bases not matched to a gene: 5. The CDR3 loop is CAWKELAGGHNEQFF. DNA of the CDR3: TGTGCCTGGAAAGAACTAGCGGGAGGGCACAATGAGCAGTTCTTC.

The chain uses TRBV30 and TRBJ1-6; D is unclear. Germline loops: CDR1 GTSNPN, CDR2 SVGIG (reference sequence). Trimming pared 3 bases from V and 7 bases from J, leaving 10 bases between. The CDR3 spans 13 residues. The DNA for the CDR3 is TGTGCCTGGAGGAGGGATGTGAATTCACCCCTCCACTTT. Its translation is CAWRRDVNSPLHF.

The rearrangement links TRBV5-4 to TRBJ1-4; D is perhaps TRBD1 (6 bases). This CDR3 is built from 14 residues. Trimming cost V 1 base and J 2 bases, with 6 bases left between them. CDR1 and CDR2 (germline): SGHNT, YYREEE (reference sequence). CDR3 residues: CASSLRGTNEKLFF. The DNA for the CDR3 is TGTGCCAGCAGCTTGAGGGGGACTAATGAAAAACTGTTTTTT.

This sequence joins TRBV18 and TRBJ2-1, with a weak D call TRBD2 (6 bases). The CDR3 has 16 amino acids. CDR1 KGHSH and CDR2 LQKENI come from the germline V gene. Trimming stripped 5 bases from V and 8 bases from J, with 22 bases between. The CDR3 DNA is TGTGCCAGCTCATCGAGGTCGGACTACGGAACGGATGAGCAGTTCTTC. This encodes CASSSRSDYGTDEQFF. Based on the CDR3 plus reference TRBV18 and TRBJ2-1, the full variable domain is NAGVMQNPRHLVRRRGQEARLRCSPMKGHSHVYWYRQLPEEGLKFMVYLQKENIIDESGMPKERFSAEFPKEGPSILRIQQVVRGDSAAYFCASSSRSDYGTDEQFFGPGTRLTVL.

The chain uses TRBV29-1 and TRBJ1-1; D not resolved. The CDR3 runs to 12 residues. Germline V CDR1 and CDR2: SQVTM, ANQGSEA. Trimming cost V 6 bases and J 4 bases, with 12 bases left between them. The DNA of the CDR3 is TGCAGCGTCTTAGACCGAGGCACTGAAGCTTTCTTT. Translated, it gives CSVLDRGTEAFF.

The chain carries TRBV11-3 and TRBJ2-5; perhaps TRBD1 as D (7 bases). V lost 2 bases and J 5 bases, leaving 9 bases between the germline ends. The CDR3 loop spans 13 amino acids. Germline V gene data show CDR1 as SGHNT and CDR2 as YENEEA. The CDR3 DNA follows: TGTGCCAGCAGCTTACAGGGGGGCGAGACCCAGTACTTC. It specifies CASSLQGGETQYF.

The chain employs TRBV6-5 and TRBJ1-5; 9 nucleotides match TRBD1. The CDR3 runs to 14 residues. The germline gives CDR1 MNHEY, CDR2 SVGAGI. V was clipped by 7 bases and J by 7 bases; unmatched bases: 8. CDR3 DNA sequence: TGTGCCAGCACCGTTGACAGGGGGAACCAGCCCCAGCATTTT. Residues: CASTVDRGNQPQHF.